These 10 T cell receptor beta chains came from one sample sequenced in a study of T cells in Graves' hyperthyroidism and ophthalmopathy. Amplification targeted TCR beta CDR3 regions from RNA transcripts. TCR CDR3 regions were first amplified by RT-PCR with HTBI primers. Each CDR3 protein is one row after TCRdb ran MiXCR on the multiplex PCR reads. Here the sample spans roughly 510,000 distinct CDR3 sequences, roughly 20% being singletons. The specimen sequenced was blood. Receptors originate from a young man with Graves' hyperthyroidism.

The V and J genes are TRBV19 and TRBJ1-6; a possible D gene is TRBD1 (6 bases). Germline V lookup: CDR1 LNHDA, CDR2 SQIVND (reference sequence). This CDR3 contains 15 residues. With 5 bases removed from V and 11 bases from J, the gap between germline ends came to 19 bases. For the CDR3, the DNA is TGTGCCAGTAGTCCGGGACACCCAGTCGGAGCACCCCTCCACTTT. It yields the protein CASSPGHPVGAPLHF.

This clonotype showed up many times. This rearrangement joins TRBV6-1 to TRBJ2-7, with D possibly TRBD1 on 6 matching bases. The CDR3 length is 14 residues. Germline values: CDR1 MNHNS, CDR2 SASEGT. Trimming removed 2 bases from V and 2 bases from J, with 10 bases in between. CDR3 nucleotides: TGTGCCAGCAGTGAATCCGGGACACCCTACGAGCAGTACTTC. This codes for CASSESGTPYEQYF.

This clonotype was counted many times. The CDR3 DNA reads as TGTGCCAGCAGCTTTACGAACACTGAAGCTTTCTTT. Amino acids: CASSFTNTEAFF. The rearrangement uses TRBV7-9 and TRBJ1-1; D unclear. The CDR3 runs to 12 residues. The V and J ends lost 3 bases and 1 base respectively, with 3 bases between them. The germline CDR1 and CDR2 sequences are SEHNR and FQNEAQ (reference sequence).

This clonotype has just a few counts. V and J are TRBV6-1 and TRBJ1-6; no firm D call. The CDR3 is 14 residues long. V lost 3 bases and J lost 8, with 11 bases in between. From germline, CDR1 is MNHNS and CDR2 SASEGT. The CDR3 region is CASSELLADSPLHF. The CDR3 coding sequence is TGTGCCAGCAGTGAGTTATTGGCCGATTCACCCCTCCACTTT.

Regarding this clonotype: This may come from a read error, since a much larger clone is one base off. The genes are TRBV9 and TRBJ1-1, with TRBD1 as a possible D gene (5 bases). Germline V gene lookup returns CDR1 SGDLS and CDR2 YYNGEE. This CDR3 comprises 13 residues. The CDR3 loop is CASSGIRGNESFF. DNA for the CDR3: TGTGCCAGCAGCGGGATAAGGGGTAATGAATCTTTCTTT. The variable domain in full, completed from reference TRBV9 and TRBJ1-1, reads DSGVTQTPKHLITATGQRVTLRCSPRSGDLSVYWYQQSLDQGLQFLIQYYNGEERAKGNILERFSAQQFPDLHSELNLSSLELGDSALYFCASSGIRGNESFFGQGTRLTVV.

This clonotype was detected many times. The CDR3 DNA is TGTGCCAGCCAACCCCCGGGACCTAGCGAGCAGTACTTC. The encoded protein is CASQPPGPSEQYF. The chain recombines TRBV28 with TRBJ2-7; D assignment may be TRBD1 or TRBD2 (5 bases each). Trimming stripped 8 bases from V and 6 bases from J, with 17 bases between. This CDR3 region has 13 residues. Germline V gene sequence: CDR1 MDHEN, CDR2 SYDVKM.

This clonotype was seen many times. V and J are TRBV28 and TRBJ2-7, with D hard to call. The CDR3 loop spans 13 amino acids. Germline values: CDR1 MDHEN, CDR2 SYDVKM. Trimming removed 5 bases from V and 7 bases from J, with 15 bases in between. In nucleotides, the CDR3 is TGTGCCAGCAGTCTCTCCGCGGCCGGGGAGCAGTACTTC. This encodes CASSLSAAGEQYF.

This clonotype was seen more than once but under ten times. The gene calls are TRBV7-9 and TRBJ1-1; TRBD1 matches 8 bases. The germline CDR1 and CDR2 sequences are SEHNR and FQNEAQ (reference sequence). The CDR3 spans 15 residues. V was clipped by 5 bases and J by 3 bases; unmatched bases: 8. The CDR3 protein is CASSLPPTGDTEAFF. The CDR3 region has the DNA TGTGCCAGCAGCCTTCCCCCGACAGGGGACACTGAAGCTTTCTTT.

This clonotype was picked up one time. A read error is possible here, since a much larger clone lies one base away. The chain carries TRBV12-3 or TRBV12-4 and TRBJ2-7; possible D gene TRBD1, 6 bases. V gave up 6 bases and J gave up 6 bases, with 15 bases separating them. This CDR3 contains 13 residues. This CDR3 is CASREQGCIEQYF. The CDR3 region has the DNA TGTGCCAGCAGAGAACAGGGATGTATCGAGCAGTACTTC.

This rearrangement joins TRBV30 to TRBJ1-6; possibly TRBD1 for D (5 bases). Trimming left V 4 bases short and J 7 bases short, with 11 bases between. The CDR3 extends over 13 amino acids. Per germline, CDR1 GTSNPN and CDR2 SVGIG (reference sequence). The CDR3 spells CAWNGSGNSPLHF. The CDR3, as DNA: TGTGCCTGGAACGGATCAGGGAATTCACCCCTCCACTTT.